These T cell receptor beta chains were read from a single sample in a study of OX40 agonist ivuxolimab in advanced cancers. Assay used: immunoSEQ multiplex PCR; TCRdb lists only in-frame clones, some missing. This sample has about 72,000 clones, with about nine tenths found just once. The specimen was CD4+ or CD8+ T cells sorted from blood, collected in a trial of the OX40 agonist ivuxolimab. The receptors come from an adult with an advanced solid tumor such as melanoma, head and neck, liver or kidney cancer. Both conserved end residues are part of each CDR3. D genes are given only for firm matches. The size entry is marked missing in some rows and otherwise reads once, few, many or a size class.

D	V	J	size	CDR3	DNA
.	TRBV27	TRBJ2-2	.	CASSSMIGELFF	TGTGCCAGCAGTTCTATGATCGGGGAGCTGTTTTTT
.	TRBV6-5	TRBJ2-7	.	CASSYGADPYEQYF	TGTGCCAGCAGTTACGGCGCGGACCCCTACGAGCAGTACTTC
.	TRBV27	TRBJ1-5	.	CASSLSGGGNQPQHF	TGTGCCAGCAGTTTATCTGGGGGGGGCAATCAGCCCCAGCATTTT
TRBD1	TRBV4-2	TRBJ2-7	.	CASSPRTGPSSYEQYF	TGTGCCAGCAGCCCTAGGACAGGACCGAGCTCCTACGAGCAGTACTTC
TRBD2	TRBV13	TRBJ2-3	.	CASSSGLAGVVDTQYF	TGTGCCAGCAGCTCGGGACTAGCGGGAGTGGTGGATACGCAGTATTTT
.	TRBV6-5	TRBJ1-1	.	CASRTGTGGTEAFF	TGTGCCAGCAGGACCGGGACGGGGGGGACTGAAGCTTTCTTT
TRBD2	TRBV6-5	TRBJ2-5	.	CASSSLAGGEETQYF	TGTGCCAGCAGTTCACTAGCGGGAGGGGAGGAGACCCAGTACTTC
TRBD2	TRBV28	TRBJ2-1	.	CASSFRAGGEQFF	TGTGCCAGCAGCTTTAGAGCGGGGGGTGAGCAGTTCTTC
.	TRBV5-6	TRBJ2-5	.	CASSLARTDKETQYF	TGTGCCAGCAGCTTGGCTAGGACGGATAAAGAGACCCAGTACTTC
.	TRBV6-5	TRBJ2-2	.	CASSYSHSGELFF	TGTGCCAGCAGTTACTCTCATTCCGGGGAGCTGTTTTTT
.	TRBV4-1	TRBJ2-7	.	CASSQSDRGSYEQYF	TGCGCCAGCAGCCAAAGCGATCGGGGCTCCTACGAGCAGTACTTC
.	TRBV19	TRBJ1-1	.	CASRGLGVEAFF	TGTGCCAGTAGGGGGCTAGGGGTTGAAGCTTTCTTT
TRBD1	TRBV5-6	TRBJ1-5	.	CASSPGGPYSNQPQHF	TGTGCCAGCAGCCCAGGGGGTCCCTATAGCAATCAGCCCCAGCATTTT
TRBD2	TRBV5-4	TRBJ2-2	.	CASSLTSGGPTGELFF	TGTGCCAGCAGTTTGACTAGCGGGGGACCCACCGGGGAGCTGTTTTTT
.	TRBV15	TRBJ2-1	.	CATSIVARGSYNEQFF	TGTGCCACCAGCATTGTGGCCCGGGGTTCCTACAATGAGCAGTTCTTC
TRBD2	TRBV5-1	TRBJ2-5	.	CASSLKSGGLGGETQYF	TGCGCCAGCAGCTTGAAGTCTGGCGGCCTCGGGGGGGAGACCCAGTACTTC
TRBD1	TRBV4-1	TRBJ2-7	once	CASSPGTGGTYEQYF	TGCGCCAGCAGCCCCGGGACAGGGGGGACCTACGAGCAGTACTTC
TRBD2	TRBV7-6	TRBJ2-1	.	CASSLGLAVHNEQFF	TGTGCCAGCAGCTTAGGACTAGCGGTCCACAATGAGCAGTTCTTC
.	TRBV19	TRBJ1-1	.	CASSTSGYRGTEAFF	TGTGCCAGTAGTACAAGCGGATATAGAGGCACTGAAGCTTTCTTT
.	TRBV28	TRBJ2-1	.	CASSYGREQFF	TGTGCCAGCTCCTACGGGAGAGAGCAGTTCTTC
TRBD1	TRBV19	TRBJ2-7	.	CASSISGDSFYEQYF	TGTGCCAGTAGTATATCTGGGGACAGCTTCTACGAGCAGTACTTC